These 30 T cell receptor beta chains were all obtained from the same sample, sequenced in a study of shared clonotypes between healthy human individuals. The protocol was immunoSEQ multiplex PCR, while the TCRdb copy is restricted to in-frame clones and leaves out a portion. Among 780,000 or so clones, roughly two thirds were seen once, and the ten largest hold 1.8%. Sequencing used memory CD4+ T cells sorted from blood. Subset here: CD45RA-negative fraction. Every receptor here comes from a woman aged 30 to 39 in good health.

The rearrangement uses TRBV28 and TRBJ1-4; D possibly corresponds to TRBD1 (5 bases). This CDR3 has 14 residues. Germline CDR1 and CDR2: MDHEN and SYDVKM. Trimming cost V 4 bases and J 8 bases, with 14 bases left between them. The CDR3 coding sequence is TGTGCCAGCAGTTCGGGGCAGGACCCAGAAAAACTGTTTTTT. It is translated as CASSSGQDPEKLFF.

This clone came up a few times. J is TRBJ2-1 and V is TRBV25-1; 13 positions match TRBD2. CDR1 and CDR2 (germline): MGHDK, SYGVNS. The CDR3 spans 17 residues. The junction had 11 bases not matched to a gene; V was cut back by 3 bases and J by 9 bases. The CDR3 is CASSEKYWTSGSSEQFF. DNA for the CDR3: TGTGCCAGCAGTGAGAAATACTGGACTAGCGGGAGCAGTGAGCAGTTCTTC.

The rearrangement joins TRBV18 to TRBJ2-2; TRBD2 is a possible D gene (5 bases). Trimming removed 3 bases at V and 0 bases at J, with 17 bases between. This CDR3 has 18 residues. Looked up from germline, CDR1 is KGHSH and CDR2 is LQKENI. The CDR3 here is CASSPLGGAGANTGELFF. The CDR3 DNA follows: TGTGCCAGCTCACCCCTAGGAGGTGCGGGCGCGAACACCGGGGAGCTGTTTTTT.

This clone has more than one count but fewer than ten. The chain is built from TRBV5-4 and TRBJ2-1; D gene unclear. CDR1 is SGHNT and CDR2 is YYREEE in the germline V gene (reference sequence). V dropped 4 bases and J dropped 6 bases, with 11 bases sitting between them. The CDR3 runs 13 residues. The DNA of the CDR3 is TGTGCCAGCAGCACCCCTCGCGCCAATGAGCAGTTCTTC. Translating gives CASSTPRANEQFF.

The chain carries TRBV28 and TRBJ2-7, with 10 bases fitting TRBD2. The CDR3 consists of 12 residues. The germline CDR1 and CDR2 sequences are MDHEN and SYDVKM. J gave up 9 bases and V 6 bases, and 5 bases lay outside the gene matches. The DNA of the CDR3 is TGTGCCAGCAGAATTAGCGGGGGGACGCAGTACTTC. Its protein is CASRISGGTQYF.

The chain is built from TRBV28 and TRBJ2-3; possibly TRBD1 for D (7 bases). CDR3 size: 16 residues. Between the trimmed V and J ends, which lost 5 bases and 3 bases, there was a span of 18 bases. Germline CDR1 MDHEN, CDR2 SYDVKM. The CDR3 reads CASSDPRQGGTDTQYF. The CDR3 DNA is TGTGCCAGCAGTGACCCTCGGCAGGGGGGTACAGATACGCAGTATTTT.

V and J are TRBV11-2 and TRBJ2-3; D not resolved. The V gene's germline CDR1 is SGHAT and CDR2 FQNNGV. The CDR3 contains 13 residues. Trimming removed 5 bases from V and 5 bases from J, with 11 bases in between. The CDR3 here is CASSTRPVDTQYF. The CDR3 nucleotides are TGTGCCAGCAGCACCCGACCCGTAGATACGCAGTATTTT.

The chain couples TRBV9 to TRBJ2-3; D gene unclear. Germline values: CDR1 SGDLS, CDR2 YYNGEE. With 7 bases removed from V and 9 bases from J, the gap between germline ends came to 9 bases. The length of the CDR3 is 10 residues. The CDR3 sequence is CASGTATQYF. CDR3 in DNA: TGTGCCAGCGGCACAGCGACGCAGTATTTT.

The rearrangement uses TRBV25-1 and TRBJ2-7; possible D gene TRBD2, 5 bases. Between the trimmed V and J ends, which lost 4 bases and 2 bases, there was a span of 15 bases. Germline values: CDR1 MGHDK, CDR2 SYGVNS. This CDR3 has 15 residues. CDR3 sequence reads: CASSGGGLAPYEQYF. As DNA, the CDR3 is TGTGCCAGCAGTGGAGGAGGACTTGCCCCCTACGAGCAGTACTTC.

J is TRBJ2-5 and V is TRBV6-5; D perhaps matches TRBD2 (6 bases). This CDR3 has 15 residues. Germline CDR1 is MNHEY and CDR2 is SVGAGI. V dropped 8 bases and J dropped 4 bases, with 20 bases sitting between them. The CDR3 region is CASGRITSNSETQYF. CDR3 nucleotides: TGTGCCAGCGGCCGAATTACTAGCAACTCAGAGACCCAGTACTTC.

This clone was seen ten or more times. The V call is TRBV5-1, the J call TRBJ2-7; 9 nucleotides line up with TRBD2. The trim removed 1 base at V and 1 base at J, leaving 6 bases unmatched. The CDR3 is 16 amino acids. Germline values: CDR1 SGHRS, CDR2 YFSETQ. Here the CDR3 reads CASSLPSAGGSYEQYF. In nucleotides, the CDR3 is TGCGCCAGCAGCTTGCCATCAGCGGGAGGTTCCTACGAGCAGTACTTC. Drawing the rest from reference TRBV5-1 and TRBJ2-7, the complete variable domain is KAGVTQTPRYLIKTRGQQVTLSCSPISGHRSVSWYQQTPGQGLQFLFEYFSETQRNKGNFPGRFSGRQFSNSRSEMNVSTLELGDSALYLCASSLPSAGGSYEQYFGPGTRLTVT.

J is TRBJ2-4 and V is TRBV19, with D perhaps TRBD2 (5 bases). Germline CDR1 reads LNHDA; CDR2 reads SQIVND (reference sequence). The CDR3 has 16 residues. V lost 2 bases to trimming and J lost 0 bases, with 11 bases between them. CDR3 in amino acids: CASSIPGDLAKNIQYF. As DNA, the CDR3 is TGTGCCAGTAGTATACCCGGGGATCTAGCCAAAAACATTCAGTACTTC.

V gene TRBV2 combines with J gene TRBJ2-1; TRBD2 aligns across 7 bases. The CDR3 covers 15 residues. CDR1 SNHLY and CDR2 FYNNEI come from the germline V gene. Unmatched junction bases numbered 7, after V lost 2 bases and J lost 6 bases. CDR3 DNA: TGTGCCAGCAGTGAAAGCGGGATATCAACCAATGAGCAGTTCTTC. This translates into CASSESGISTNEQFF. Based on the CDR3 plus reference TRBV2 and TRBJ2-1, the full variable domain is EPEVTQTPSHQVTQMGQEVILRCVPISNHLYFYWYRQILGQKVEFLVSFYNNEISEKSEIFDDQFSVERPDGSNFTLKIRSTKLEDSAMYFCASSESGISTNEQFFGPGTRLTVL.

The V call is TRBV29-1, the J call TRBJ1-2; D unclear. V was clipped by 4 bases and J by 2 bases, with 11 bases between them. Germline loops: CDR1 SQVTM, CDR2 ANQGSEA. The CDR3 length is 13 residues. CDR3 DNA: TGCAGCGTTGTGGCGCCCCAGAACTATGGCTACACCTTC. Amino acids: CSVVAPQNYGYTF.

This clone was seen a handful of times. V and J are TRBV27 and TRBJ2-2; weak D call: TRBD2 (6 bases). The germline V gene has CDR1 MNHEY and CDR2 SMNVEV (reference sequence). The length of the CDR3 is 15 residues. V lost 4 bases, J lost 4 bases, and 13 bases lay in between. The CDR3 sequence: CASSSSHGSTGELFF. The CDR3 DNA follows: TGTGCCAGCAGTTCCTCACACGGGAGCACCGGGGAGCTGTTTTTT.

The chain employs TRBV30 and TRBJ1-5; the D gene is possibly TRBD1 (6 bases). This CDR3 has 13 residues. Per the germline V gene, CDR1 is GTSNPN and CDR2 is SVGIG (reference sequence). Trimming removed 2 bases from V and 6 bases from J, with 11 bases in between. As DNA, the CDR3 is TGTGCCTGGAGTTCAGGGGAAGGTCAGCCCCAGCATTTT. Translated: CAWSSGEGQPQHF.

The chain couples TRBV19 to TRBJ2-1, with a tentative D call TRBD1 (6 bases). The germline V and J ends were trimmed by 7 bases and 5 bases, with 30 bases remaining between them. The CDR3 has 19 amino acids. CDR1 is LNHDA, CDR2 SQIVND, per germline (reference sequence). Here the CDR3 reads CASKGTHAVGSGYNNEQFF. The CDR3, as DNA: TGTGCCAGTAAAGGGACACACGCTGTAGGCTCCGGCTACAACAATGAGCAGTTCTTC.

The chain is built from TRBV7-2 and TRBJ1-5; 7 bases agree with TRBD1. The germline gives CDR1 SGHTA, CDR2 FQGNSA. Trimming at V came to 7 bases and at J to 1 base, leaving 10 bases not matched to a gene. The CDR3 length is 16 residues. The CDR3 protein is CASTPRPGQSNQPQHF. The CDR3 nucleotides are TGTGCCAGCACCCCTCGACCGGGACAGAGCAATCAGCCCCAGCATTTT.

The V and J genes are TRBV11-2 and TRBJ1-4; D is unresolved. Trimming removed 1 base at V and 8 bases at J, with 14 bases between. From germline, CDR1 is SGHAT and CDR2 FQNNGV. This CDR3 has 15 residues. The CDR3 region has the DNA TGTGCCAGCAGCTTAGTTCGGGGTGTTGGGGAAAAACTGTTTTTT. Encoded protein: CASSLVRGVGEKLFF.

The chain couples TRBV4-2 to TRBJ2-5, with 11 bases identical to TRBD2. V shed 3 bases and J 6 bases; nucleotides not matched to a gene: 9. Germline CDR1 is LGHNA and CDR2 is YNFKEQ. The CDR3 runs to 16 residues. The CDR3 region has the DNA TGTGCCAGCAGCCACGAGCTAGCGGGAGGTATGAAGACCCAGTACTTC. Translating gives CASSHELAGGMKTQYF.

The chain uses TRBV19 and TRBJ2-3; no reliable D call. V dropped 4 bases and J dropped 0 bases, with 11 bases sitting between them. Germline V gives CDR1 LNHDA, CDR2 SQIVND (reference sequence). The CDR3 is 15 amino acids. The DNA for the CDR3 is TGTGCCAGTAGTACCCCAGGAGCTAGCACAGATACGCAGTATTTT. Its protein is CASSTPGASTDTQYF.

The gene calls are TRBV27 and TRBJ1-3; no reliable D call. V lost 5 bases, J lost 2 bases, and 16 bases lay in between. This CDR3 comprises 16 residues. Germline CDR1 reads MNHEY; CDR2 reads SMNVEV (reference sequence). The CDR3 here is CASSRRGWEAGNTIYF. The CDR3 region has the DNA TGTGCCAGCAGTCGCCGTGGATGGGAGGCTGGAAACACCATATATTTT.

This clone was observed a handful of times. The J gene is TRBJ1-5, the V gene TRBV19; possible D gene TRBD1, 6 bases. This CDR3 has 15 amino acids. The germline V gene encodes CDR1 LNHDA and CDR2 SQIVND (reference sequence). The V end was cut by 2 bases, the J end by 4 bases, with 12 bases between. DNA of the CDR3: TGTGCCAGTAGTATAATAGGGGGGGAGAATCAGCCCCAGCATTTT. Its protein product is CASSIIGGENQPQHF.

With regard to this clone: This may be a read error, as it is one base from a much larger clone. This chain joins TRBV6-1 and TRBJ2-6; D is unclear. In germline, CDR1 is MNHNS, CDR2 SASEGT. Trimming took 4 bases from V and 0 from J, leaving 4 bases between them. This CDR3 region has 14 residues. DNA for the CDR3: TGTGCCAGCAGTGGGGGCTCTGGGGCCAACGTCCTGACTTTC. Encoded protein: CASSGGSGANVLTF.

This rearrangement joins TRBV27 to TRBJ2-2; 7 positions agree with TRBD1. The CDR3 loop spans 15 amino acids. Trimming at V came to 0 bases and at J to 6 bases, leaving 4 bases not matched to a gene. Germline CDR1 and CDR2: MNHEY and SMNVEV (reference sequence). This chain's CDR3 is CASSLSATGSGELFF. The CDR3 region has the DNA TGTGCCAGCAGTTTATCTGCGACAGGGTCCGGGGAGCTGTTTTTT.

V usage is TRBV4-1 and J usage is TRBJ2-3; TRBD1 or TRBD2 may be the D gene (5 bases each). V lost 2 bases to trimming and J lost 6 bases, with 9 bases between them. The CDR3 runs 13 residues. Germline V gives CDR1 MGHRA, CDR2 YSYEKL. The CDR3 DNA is TGCGCCAGCAGCCAACAGTGGGGGGATACGCAGTATTTT. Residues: CASSQQWGDTQYF.

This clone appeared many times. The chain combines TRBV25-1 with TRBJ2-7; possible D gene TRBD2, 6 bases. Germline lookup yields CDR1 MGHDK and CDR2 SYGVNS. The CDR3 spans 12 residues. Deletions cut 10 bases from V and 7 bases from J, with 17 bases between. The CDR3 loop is CATTWGVCEQYF. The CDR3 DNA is TGTGCCACCACTTGGGGGGTATGTGAGCAGTACTTC.

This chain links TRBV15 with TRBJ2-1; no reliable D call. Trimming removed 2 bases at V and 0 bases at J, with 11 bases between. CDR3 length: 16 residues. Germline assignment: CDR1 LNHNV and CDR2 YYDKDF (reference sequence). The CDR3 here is CATSRIRSYSYNEQFF. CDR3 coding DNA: TGTGCCACCAGCAGAATACGGAGTTACTCCTACAATGAGCAGTTCTTC.

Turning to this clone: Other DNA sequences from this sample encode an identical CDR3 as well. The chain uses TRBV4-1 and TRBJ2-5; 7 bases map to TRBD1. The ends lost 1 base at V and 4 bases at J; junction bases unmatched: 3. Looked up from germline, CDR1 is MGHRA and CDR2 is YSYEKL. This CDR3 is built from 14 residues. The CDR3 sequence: CASSQGAGGETQYF. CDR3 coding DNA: TGCGCCAGCAGCCAAGGAGCAGGGGGAGAGACCCAGTACTTC.

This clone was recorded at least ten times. The DNA for the CDR3 is TGTGCCAGCAGCTTTCTCAAGGGCGACAGGGGGCGCGGGGATGAGCAGTTCTTC. Protein sequence: CASSFLKGDRGRGDEQFF. V usage is TRBV11-3 and J usage is TRBJ2-1; TRBD1 matches 10 bases. The CDR3 runs 18 residues. With 3 bases clipped from V and 8 bases from J, the junction kept 16 bases outside the gene matches. In germline, CDR1 is SGHNT, CDR2 YENEEA.